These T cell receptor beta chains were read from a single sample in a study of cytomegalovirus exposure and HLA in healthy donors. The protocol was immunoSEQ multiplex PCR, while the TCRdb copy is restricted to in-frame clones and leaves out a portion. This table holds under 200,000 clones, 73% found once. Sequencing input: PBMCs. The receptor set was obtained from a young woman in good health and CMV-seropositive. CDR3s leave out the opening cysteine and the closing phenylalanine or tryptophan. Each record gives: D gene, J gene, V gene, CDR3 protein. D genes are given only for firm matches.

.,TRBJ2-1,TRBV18,ASSQESPPEQF
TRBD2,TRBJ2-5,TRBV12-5,ASGLRVAGGTQETQY
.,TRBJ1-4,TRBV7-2,ASSLGRGRNEKLF
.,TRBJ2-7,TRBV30,AWRYGIGDYEQY
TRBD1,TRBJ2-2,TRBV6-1,ASSFDRGGTGELF
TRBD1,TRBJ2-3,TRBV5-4,ASSSGQGVGTDTQY
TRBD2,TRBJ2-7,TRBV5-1,ASSSQPMTSGYYEQY
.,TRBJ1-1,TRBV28,ASKYRELAF
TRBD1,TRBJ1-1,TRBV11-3,ASSEGQGNANTEAF
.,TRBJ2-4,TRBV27,ASSPNRGKNIQY
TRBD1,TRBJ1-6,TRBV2,ASREKDRLLPLH
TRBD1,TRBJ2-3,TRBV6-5,ASRTGSDTQY
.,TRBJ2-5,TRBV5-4,ASSLGRLVQGTSKETQY
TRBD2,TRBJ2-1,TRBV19,ASSIRASGGGRDNEQF
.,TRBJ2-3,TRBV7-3,ASTRPVSVSSTDTQY
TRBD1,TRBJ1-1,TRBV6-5,ASLGQGEITAF
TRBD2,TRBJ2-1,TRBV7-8,ATTPVAGGDEQF
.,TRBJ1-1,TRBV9,ASSVDLRNGEAF
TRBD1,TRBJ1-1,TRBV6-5,ASTRPGTVFSEAF
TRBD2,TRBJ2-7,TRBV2,ASSLAGDYEQY
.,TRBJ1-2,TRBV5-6,ASSLAGVAGYT
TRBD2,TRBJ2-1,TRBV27,ASSFSSGGLYNEQF
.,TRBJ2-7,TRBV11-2,ASSFGRGDTSYEQY
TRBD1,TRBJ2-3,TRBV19,ASRDRGVTDTQY
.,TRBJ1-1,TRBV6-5,ASRIRGSLNTEAF
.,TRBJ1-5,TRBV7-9,SSTGQLPKSNQPQH
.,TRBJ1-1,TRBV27,ASSLGQGLEAF
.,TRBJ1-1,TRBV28,ASTRETEAF
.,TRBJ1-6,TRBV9,ASSGQGGNSPLH
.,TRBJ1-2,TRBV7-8,ASSQAGGYT
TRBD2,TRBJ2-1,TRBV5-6,AGRRSGASYNEQF
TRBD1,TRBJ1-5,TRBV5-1,ASSLDRGQNQPQH
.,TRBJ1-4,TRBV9,ASSGEGANNEKLF
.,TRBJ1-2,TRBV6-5,ASSQGNQGGYT
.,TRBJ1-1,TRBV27,ASKVPPGGAYMNTEAF
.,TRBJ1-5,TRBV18,ASSSSGWGQPQH
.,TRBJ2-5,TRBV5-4,ASSSRGETQY
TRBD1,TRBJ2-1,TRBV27,ASSLSPRTGDNEQF
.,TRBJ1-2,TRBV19,ASSLGGLGQSIYGYT
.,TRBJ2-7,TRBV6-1,ASMQGSYEQY
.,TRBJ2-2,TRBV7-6,ASSLEFSSGELF
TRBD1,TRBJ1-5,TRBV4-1,ASSQPGQGLDQPQH
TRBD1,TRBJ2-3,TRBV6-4,ASSVETGSDTQY
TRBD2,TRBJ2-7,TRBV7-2,ASSLAAGVTYEQY
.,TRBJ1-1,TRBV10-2,ASRGVRNTEAF
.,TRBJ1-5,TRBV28,ASTSLLHTDSNQPQH
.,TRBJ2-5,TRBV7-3,ASSLNFGVEETQY
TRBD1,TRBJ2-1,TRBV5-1,ASNQGDRGLNEQF
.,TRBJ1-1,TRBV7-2,ASSLFLQGNTEAF
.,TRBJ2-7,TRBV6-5,ASSTMREAYEQY
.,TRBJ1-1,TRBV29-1,SVEDVGPDTEAF